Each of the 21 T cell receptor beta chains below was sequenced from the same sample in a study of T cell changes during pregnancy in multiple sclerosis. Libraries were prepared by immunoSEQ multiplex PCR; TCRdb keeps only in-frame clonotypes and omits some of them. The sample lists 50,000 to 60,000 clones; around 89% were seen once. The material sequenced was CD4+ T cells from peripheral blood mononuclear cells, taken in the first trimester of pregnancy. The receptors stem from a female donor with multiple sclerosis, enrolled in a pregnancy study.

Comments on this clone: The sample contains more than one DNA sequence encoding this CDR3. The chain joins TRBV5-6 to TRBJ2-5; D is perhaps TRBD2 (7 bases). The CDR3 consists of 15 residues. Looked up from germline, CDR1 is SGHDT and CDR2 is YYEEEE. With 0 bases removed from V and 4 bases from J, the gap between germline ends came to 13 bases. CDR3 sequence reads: CASSLVGRGLETQYF. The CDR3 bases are TGTGCCAGCAGCTTGGTGGGGCGGGGGCTAGAGACCCAGTACTTC.

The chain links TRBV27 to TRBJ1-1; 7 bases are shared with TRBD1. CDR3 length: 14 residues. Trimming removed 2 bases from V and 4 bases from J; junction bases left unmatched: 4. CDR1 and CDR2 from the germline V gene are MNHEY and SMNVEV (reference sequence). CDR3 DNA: TGTGCCAGCAGTTTACTCAACAGGGGCACTGAAGCTTTCTTT. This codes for CASSLLNRGTEAFF.

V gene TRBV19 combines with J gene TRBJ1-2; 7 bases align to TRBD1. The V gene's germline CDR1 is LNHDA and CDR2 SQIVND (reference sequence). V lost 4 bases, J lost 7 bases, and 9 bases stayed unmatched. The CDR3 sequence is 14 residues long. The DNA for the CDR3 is TGTGCCAGTAGTACCTACCCAGGGGGAAGTGGCTACACCTTC. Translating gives CASSTYPGGSGYTF.

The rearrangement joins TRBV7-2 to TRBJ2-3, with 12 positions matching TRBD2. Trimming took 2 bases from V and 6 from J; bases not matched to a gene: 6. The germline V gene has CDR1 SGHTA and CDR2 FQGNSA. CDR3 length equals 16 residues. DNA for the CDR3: TGTGCCAGCAGCTTACTAGCGGGAGGGCCATGGGATACGCAGTATTTT. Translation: CASSLLAGGPWDTQYF.

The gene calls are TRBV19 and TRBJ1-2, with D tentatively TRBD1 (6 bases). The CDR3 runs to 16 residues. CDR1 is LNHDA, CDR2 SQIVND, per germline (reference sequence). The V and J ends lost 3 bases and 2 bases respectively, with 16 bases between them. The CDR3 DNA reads TGTGCCAGTAGTATCTCAATCGACAGGCGAAACTATGGCTACACCTTC. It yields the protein CASSISIDRRNYGYTF.

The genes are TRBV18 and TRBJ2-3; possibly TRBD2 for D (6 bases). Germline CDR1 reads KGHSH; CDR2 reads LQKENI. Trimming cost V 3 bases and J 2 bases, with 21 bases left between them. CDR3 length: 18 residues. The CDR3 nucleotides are TGTGCCAGCTCACCGCGACTAGTAGGGGCGGGTTCCACAGATACGCAGTATTTT. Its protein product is CASSPRLVGAGSTDTQYF. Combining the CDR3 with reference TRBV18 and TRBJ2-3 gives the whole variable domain NAGVMQNPRHLVRRRGQEARLRCSPMKGHSHVYWYRQLPEEGLKFMVYLQKENIIDESGMPKERFSAEFPKEGPSILRIQQVVRGDSAAYFCASSPRLVGAGSTDTQYFGPGTRLTVL.

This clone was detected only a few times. The CDR3 nucleotides read TGTGCCTGGAGTGTTTCGGACACCTTAGGCTACACCTTC. This gives the protein CAWSVSDTLGYTF. The rearrangement links TRBV30 to TRBJ1-2, with a tentative D call TRBD1 (5 bases). V was clipped by 0 bases and J by 8 bases, with 13 bases between them. The CDR3 runs to 13 residues. From germline, CDR1 is GTSNPN and CDR2 SVGIG (reference sequence).

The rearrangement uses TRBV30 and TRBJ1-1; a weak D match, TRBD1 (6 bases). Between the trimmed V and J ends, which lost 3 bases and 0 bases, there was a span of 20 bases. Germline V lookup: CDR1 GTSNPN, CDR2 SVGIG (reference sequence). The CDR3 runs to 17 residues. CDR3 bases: TGTGCCTGGAGACCTACAGGGCCCCCTACGATGAACACTGAAGCTTTCTTT. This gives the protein CAWRPTGPPTMNTEAFF.

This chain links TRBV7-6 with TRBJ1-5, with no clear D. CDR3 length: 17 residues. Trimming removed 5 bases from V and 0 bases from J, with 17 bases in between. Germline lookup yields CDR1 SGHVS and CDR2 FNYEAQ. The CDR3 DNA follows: TGTGCCAGCAGCCCCCAGGTGCGTCGCTATAGCAATCAGCCCCAGCATTTT. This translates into CASSPQVRRYSNQPQHF.

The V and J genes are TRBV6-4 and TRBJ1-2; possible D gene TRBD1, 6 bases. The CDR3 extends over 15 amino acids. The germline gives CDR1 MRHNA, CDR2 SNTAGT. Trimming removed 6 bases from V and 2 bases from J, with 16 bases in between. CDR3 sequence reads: CASSQGPQGNYGYTF. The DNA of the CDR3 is TGTGCCAGCAGCCAAGGCCCCCAGGGGAACTATGGCTACACCTTC.

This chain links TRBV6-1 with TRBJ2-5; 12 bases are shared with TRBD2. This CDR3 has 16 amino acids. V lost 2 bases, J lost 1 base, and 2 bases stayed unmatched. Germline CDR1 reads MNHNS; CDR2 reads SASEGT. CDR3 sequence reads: CASSETGLAGQETQYF. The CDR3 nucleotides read TGTGCCAGCAGTGAAACGGGACTAGCGGGCCAAGAGACCCAGTACTTC.

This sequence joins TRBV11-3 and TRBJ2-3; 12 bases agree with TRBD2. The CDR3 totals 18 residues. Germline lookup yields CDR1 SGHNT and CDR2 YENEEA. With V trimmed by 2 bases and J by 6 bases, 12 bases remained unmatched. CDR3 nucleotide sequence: TGTGCCAGCAGCTTACCTTCGGGACTAGCGGGCGGCGGGGATACGCAGTATTTT. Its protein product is CASSLPSGLAGGGDTQYF. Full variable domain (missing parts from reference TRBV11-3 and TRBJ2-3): EAGVVQSPRYKIIEKKQPVAFWCNPISGHNTLYWYLQNLGQGPELLIRYENEEAVDDSQLPKDRFSAERLKGVDSTLKIQPAELGDSAVYLCASSLPSGLAGGGDTQYFGPGTRLTVL.

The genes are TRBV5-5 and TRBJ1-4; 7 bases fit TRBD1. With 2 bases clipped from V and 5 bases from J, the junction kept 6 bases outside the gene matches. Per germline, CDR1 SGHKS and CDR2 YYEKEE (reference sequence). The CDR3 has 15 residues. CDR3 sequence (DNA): TGTGCCAGCAGCTTCTCGGGGACAGAGAATGAAAAACTGTTTTTT. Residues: CASSFSGTENEKLFF.

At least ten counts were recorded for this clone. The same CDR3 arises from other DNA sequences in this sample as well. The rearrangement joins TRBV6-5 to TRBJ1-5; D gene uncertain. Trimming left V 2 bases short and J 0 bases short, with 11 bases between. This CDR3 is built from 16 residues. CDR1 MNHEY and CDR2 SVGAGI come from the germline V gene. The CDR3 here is CASSYGGRYSNQPQHF. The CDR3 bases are TGTGCCAGCAGTTACGGTGGCAGATATAGCAATCAGCCCCAGCATTTT.

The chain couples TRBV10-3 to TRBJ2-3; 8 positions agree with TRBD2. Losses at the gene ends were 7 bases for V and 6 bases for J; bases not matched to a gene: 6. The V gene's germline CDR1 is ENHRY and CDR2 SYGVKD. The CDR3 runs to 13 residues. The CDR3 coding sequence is TGTGCCATCACCAGCGGGAGTCCGGATACGCAGTATTTT. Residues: CAITSGSPDTQYF.

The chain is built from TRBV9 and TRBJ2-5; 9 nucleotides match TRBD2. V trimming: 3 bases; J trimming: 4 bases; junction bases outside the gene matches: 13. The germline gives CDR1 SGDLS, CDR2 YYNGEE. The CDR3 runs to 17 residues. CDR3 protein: CASSAMSGGIFGETQYF. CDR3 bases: TGTGCCAGCAGCGCCATGAGCGGGGGGATTTTTGGAGAGACCCAGTACTTC.

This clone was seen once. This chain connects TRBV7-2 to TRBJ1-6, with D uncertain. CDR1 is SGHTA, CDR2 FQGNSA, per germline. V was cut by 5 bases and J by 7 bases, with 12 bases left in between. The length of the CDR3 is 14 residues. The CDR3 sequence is CASSILTVNSPLHF. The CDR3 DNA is TGTGCCAGCAGCATCCTAACAGTAAATTCACCCCTCCACTTT.

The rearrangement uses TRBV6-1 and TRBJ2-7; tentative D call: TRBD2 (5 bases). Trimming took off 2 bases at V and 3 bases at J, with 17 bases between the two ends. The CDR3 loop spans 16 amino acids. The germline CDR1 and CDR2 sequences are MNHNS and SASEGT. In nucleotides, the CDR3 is TGTGCCAGCAGTGAAACGACCTCTGGACTTCTCTACGAGCAGTACTTC. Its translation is CASSETTSGLLYEQYF.

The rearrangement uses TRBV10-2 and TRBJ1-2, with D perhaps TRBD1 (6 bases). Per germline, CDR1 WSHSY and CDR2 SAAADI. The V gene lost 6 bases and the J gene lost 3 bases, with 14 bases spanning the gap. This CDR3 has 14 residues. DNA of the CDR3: TGCGCCAGCAGCAAAGGACAGTTAGACTATGGCTACACCTTC. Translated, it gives CASSKGQLDYGYTF.

The CDR3 DNA is TGTGCCAGCAGTTTCGGCAGGGGCGACCGGCCCGGGGAGCTGTTTTTT. Translated, it gives CASSFGRGDRPGELFF. V is TRBV27 and J is TRBJ2-2, with D maybe TRBD1 (6 bases). Per germline, CDR1 MNHEY and CDR2 SMNVEV (reference sequence). The CDR3 consists of 16 residues. V was pared by 3 bases and J by 6 bases, with 17 bases between.

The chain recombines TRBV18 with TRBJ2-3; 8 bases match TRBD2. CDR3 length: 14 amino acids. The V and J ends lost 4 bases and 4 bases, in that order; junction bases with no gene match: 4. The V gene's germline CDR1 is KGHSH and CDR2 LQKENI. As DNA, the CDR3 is TGTGCCAGCTCACTGGGACTAGATGCAGATACGCAGTATTTT. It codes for CASSLGLDADTQYF.